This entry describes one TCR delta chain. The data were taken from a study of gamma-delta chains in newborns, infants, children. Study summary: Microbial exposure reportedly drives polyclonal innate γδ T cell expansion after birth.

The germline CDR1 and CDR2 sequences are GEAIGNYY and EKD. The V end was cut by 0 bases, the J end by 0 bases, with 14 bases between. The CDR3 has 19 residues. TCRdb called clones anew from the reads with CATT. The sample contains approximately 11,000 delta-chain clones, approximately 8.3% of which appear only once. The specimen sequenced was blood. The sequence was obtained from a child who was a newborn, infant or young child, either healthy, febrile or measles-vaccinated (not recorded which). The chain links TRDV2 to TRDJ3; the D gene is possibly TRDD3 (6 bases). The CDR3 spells CACDTVEGDSSWDTRQMFF. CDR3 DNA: TGTGCCTGTGACACCGTGGAGGGGGACAGCTCCTGGGACACCCGACAGATGTTTTTC.